This passage covers 2 T cell receptor beta chains from one sample sequenced in a study of blood T cell repertoires in COVID-19. Profiling relied on immunoSEQ multiplex PCR, and the TCRdb table lists in-frame clones only, not all of them. The data hold 150,000 to 200,000 clones, with 80% to 90% observed a single time. Sequencing was performed on peripheral blood. The receptors were gathered from an elderly woman with COVID-19, enrolled during active disease.

This clone was observed once. The chain has TRBV7-6 and TRBJ1-1, with D unclear. The CDR3 runs 11 residues. Trimming removed 7 bases at V and 6 bases at J, with 9 bases between. Germline V gives CDR1 SGHVS, CDR2 FNYEAQ. The CDR3 loop is CASNSSPEAFF. The CDR3 bases are TGTGCCAGCAACAGTTCCCCTGAAGCTTTCTTT.

This clone has only one observation. The chain uses TRBV19 and TRBJ2-3; weak D call: TRBD1 (6 bases). This CDR3 has 15 residues. The V gene lost 2 bases and the J gene lost 3 bases, with 12 bases spanning the gap. Germline CDR1 is LNHDA and CDR2 is SQIVND (reference sequence). The CDR3 DNA follows: TGTGCCAGTAGTATACTGGGGGCTGGGACAGATACGCAGTATTTT. This sequence encodes CASSILGAGTDTQYF.